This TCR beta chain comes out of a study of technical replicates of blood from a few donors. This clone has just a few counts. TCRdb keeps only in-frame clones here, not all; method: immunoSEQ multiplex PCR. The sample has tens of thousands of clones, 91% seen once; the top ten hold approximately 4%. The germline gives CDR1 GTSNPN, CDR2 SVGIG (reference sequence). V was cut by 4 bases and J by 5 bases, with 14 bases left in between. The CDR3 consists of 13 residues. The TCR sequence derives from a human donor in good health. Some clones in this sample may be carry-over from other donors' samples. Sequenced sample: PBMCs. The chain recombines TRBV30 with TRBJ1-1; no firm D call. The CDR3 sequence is CAWIHGERTEAFF. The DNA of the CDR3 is TGTGCCTGGATTCACGGGGAAAGGACTGAAGCTTTCTTT.